The 17 T cell receptor beta chains presented below share a single source sample, sequenced in a study of blood T cell repertoires in COVID-19 (dated by TCRdb to 2020 to 2021). Libraries were prepared through the immunoSEQ multiplex PCR assay. TCRdb holds this immuneACCESS table with in-frame rearrangements only. Some clones are missing; in checked studies, unresolved V genes explain under half, and the rest has no known cause. The sample table contains approximately 50,000 clones; only one count was recorded for approximately 89% of them. 7% to 9% of the sample is in the top ten clones. The sample consisted of peripheral blood. Receptors originate from a man aged 80 or over with active or convalescent COVID-19.

This sequence joins TRBV7-8 and TRBJ2-1; D is ambiguous. Between the trimmed V and J ends, which lost 2 bases and 6 bases, there was a span of 11 bases. From germline, CDR1 is SGHVS and CDR2 FQNEAQ. This CDR3 contains 14 residues. CDR3 sequence reads: CASSLLQYGNEQFF. The CDR3 DNA follows: TGTGCCAGCAGCTTACTACAGTACGGCAATGAGCAGTTCTTC. The whole variable domain, filled in from reference TRBV7-8 and TRBJ2-1, reads GAGVSQSPRYKVAKRGQDVALRCDPISGHVSLFWYQQALGQGPEFLTYFQNEAQLDKSGLPSDRFFAERPEGSVSTLKIQRTQQEDSAVYLCASSLLQYGNEQFFGPGTRLTVL.

The chain employs TRBV19 and TRBJ2-2; maybe TRBD2 (5 bases). CDR3 length: 15 amino acids. V was shortened by 5 bases and J by 7 bases, with 17 bases between the two germline ends. Germline V CDR1 and CDR2: LNHDA, SQIVND (reference sequence). CDR3 residues: CASSPRRGLGGELFF. CDR3 bases: TGTGCCAGTAGTCCCCGAAGAGGACTGGGCGGGGAGCTGTTTTTT.

This clone was counted a single time. CDR3 loop: CASKPGQGSGNTIYF. The DNA for the CDR3 is TGTGCCAGCAAACCGGGACAGGGTTCTGGAAACACCATATATTTT. V gene TRBV6-4 combines with J gene TRBJ1-3, with 9 bases lining up with TRBD1. CDR1 and CDR2 (germline): MRHNA, SNTAGT. Unmatched junction bases numbered 5, after V lost 7 bases and J lost 1 base. The length of the CDR3 is 15 residues.

The gene calls are TRBV19 and TRBJ1-2, with D unclear. The CDR3 extends over 12 amino acids. The germline gives CDR1 LNHDA, CDR2 SQIVND (reference sequence). V dropped 3 bases and J dropped 6 bases, with 8 bases sitting between them. The DNA of the CDR3 is TGTGCCAGTAGTATGTTCCCTAATGGCTACACCTTC. Protein: CASSMFPNGYTF. The full variable domain, its missing parts supplied by reference TRBV19 and TRBJ1-2, is DGGITQSPKYLFRKEGQNVTLSCEQNLNHDAMYWYRQDPGQGLRLIYYSQIVNDFQKGDIAEGYSVSREKKESFPLTVTSAQKNPTAFYLCASSMFPNGYTFGSGTRLTVV.

The V and J genes are TRBV9 and TRBJ1-4; 7 nucleotides align to TRBD1. The germline V gene has CDR1 SGDLS and CDR2 YYNGEE. The CDR3 spans 15 residues. V lost 4 bases, J lost 2 bases, and 5 bases stayed unmatched. For the CDR3, the DNA is TGTGCCAGCAGCTTATTGACAGGGACTAATGAAAAACTGTTTTTT. This codes for CASSLLTGTNEKLFF.

The J gene is TRBJ2-1, the V gene TRBV15; the match to TRBD2 covers 11 bases. From germline, CDR1 is LNHNV and CDR2 YYDKDF (reference sequence). This CDR3 is built from 15 residues. Trimming removed 3 bases from V and 9 bases from J; junction bases left unmatched: 7. Written as DNA, the CDR3 is TGTGCCACCAGCAGGGGATTAGCGGGAGGGACTGAGCAGTTCTTC. Translation: CATSRGLAGGTEQFF.

The J gene is TRBJ2-1, the V gene TRBV12-3 or TRBV12-4; maybe TRBD2 (6 bases). This CDR3 is built from 13 residues. V was pared by 3 bases and J by 6 bases, with 9 bases between. CDR3 region: CASSFGGRNEQFF. In DNA form, the CDR3 reads TGTGCCAGCAGTTTTGGAGGGCGCAATGAGCAGTTCTTC.

The chain joins TRBV4-3 to TRBJ2-1, with 12 bases lining up with TRBD1. Germline V gene lookup returns CDR1 LGHNA and CDR2 YSLEER. The CDR3 has 15 amino acids. J gave up 12 bases and V 3 bases, and 9 bases lay outside the gene matches. The CDR3 nucleotides are TGCGCCAGCAGCCAGGGACAGGGGGCAGCGCTAGGGCAGTTCTTC. Translation: CASSQGQGAALGQFF.

The gene calls are TRBV7-9 and TRBJ2-1, with TRBD1 as a possible D gene (5 bases). Deletions cut 1 base from V and 2 bases from J, with 6 bases between. The CDR3 is made up of 14 amino acids. Germline V gene sequence: CDR1 SEHNR, CDR2 FQNEAQ (reference sequence). The CDR3 DNA follows: TGTGCCAGCAGCTTAGAGACAGCCTACAATGAGCAGTTCTTC. Translated: CASSLETAYNEQFF.

The V call is TRBV6-1, the J call TRBJ2-1; 13 bases fit TRBD2. This CDR3 is built from 17 residues. From germline, CDR1 is MNHNS and CDR2 SASEGT. V was pared by 1 base and J by 7 bases, with 7 bases of the junction left unmatched. CDR3 coding DNA: TGTGCCAGCAGTGAAGGGACTAGCGGGAGTGGGAGAAATGAGCAGTTCTTC. It translates to CASSEGTSGSGRNEQFF.

This chain joins TRBV7-8 and TRBJ2-3; D may be TRBD2 (5 bases). Trimming left V 5 bases short and J 0 bases short, with 9 bases between. The CDR3 runs 14 residues. The germline gives CDR1 SGHVS, CDR2 FQNEAQ. Here the CDR3 reads CASSRGGSTDTQYF. CDR3 sequence (DNA): TGTGCCAGCAGCCGCGGAGGAAGCACAGATACGCAGTATTTT.

The chain employs TRBV13 and TRBJ2-1, with 9 bases that match TRBD1. The germline gives CDR1 PRHDT, CDR2 FYEKMQ (reference sequence). Trimming cost V 5 bases and J 15 bases; bases outside gene matches: 5. CDR3 length: 11 residues. CDR3 bases: TGTGCCAGCAGCGGACAGGGGCCCCGGTTCTTC. Its translation: CASSGQGPRFF.

The V and J genes are TRBV2 and TRBJ1-6; D is uncertain. V dropped 5 bases and J dropped 7 bases, with 15 bases sitting between them. This CDR3 region has 15 residues. The germline V gene has CDR1 SNHLY and CDR2 FYNNEI. CDR3 sequence: CASSPQSPLNSPLHF. The CDR3 coding sequence is TGTGCCAGCAGTCCACAGAGTCCCCTGAATTCACCCCTCCACTTT.

The chain couples TRBV2 to TRBJ2-3; possibly TRBD1 for D (6 bases). This CDR3 has 15 residues. Germline CDR1 SNHLY, CDR2 FYNNEI. The V gene lost 5 bases and the J gene lost 0 bases, with 12 bases spanning the gap. CDR3 loop: CASSPQGPSTDTQYF. CDR3 bases: TGTGCCAGCAGTCCGCAGGGGCCAAGCACAGATACGCAGTATTTT.

The V and J genes are TRBV5-1 and TRBJ2-3; TRBD2 matches 14 bases. Trimming removed 1 base from V and 7 bases from J; junction bases left unmatched: 2. Germline V gives CDR1 SGHRS, CDR2 YFSETQ. This CDR3 spans 15 amino acids. CDR3 DNA: TGCGCCAGCAGCTTGAGACTAGCGGGGGGGAATACGCAGTATTTT. This encodes CASSLRLAGGNTQYF.

The chain carries TRBV28 and TRBJ1-2; TRBD1 might be the D (5 bases). Trimming left V 6 bases short and J 0 bases short, with 11 bases between. CDR1 is MDHEN, CDR2 SYDVKM, per germline. This CDR3 has 14 amino acids. The CDR3 DNA reads TGTGCCAGCAGACCTGGGGGGGCTAACTATGGCTACACCTTC. Translating gives CASRPGGANYGYTF.

This clone turned up a few times. The chain couples TRBV10-1 to TRBJ2-3; 8 nucleotides agree with TRBD1. Germline V CDR1 and CDR2: WNHNN, SYGVQD (reference sequence). The CDR3 contains 13 residues. Unmatched junction bases numbered 10, after V lost 6 bases and J lost 11 bases. The CDR3 bases are TGCGCCAGCAGCGACGGACAGGGAGGTGGGCAGTATTTT. Its translation: CASSDGQGGGQYF.